These T cell receptor beta chains were read from a single sample in a study of cytomegalovirus exposure and HLA in healthy donors. Clones were read by immunoSEQ multiplex PCR, and TCRdb kept only the in-frame ones, dropping some. The table includes 81,000 or so clones, 62% detected once. Material: PBMCs. Every receptor here comes from a woman younger than 45 in good health and CMV-seropositive. Each CDR3 is given with its conserved first and last residue.

TRBJ1-1	TRBV7-3	CASSSRGGQGNTEAFF
TRBJ2-7	TRBV19	CASSAATSSSEQYF
TRBJ2-1	TRBV19	CATRLAGSYNEQFF
TRBJ1-1	TRBV9	CASSVSDRQNTEAFF
TRBJ2-5	TRBV11-2	CASTRSETQYF
TRBJ2-1	TRBV7-8	CASSYSSDNEQFF
TRBJ2-5	TRBV6-6	CASNRASGGPETQYF
TRBJ2-3	TRBV11-2	CASSPPGGGTDTQYF
TRBJ1-4	TRBV19	CASHKGQGAGLTNEKLFF
TRBJ1-2	TRBV5-8	CASSSGQVVWGYTF
TRBJ2-7	TRBV4-1	CASSQDGTGFGEQYF
TRBJ1-1	TRBV7-9	CASSSGTTFAISF
TRBJ2-2	TRBV19	CASSMTGLTPNTGELFF
TRBJ2-3	TRBV11-3	CASSLLERDTQYF
TRBJ2-5	TRBV25-1	CASSVGTASQETQYF
TRBJ1-5	TRBV19	CASTWGRGGNQPQHF
TRBJ2-7	TRBV19	CASPWDRATYEQYF
TRBJ1-1	TRBV6-1	CASLGQGRGPFF
TRBJ1-2	TRBV7-2	CASSLGAGPAAGYTF
TRBJ1-1	TRBV7-9	CSSSLWSENTEAFF
TRBJ2-7	TRBV15	CATRPGQDSYEQYF
TRBJ2-3	TRBV9	CASSAIGLAGNTDTQYF